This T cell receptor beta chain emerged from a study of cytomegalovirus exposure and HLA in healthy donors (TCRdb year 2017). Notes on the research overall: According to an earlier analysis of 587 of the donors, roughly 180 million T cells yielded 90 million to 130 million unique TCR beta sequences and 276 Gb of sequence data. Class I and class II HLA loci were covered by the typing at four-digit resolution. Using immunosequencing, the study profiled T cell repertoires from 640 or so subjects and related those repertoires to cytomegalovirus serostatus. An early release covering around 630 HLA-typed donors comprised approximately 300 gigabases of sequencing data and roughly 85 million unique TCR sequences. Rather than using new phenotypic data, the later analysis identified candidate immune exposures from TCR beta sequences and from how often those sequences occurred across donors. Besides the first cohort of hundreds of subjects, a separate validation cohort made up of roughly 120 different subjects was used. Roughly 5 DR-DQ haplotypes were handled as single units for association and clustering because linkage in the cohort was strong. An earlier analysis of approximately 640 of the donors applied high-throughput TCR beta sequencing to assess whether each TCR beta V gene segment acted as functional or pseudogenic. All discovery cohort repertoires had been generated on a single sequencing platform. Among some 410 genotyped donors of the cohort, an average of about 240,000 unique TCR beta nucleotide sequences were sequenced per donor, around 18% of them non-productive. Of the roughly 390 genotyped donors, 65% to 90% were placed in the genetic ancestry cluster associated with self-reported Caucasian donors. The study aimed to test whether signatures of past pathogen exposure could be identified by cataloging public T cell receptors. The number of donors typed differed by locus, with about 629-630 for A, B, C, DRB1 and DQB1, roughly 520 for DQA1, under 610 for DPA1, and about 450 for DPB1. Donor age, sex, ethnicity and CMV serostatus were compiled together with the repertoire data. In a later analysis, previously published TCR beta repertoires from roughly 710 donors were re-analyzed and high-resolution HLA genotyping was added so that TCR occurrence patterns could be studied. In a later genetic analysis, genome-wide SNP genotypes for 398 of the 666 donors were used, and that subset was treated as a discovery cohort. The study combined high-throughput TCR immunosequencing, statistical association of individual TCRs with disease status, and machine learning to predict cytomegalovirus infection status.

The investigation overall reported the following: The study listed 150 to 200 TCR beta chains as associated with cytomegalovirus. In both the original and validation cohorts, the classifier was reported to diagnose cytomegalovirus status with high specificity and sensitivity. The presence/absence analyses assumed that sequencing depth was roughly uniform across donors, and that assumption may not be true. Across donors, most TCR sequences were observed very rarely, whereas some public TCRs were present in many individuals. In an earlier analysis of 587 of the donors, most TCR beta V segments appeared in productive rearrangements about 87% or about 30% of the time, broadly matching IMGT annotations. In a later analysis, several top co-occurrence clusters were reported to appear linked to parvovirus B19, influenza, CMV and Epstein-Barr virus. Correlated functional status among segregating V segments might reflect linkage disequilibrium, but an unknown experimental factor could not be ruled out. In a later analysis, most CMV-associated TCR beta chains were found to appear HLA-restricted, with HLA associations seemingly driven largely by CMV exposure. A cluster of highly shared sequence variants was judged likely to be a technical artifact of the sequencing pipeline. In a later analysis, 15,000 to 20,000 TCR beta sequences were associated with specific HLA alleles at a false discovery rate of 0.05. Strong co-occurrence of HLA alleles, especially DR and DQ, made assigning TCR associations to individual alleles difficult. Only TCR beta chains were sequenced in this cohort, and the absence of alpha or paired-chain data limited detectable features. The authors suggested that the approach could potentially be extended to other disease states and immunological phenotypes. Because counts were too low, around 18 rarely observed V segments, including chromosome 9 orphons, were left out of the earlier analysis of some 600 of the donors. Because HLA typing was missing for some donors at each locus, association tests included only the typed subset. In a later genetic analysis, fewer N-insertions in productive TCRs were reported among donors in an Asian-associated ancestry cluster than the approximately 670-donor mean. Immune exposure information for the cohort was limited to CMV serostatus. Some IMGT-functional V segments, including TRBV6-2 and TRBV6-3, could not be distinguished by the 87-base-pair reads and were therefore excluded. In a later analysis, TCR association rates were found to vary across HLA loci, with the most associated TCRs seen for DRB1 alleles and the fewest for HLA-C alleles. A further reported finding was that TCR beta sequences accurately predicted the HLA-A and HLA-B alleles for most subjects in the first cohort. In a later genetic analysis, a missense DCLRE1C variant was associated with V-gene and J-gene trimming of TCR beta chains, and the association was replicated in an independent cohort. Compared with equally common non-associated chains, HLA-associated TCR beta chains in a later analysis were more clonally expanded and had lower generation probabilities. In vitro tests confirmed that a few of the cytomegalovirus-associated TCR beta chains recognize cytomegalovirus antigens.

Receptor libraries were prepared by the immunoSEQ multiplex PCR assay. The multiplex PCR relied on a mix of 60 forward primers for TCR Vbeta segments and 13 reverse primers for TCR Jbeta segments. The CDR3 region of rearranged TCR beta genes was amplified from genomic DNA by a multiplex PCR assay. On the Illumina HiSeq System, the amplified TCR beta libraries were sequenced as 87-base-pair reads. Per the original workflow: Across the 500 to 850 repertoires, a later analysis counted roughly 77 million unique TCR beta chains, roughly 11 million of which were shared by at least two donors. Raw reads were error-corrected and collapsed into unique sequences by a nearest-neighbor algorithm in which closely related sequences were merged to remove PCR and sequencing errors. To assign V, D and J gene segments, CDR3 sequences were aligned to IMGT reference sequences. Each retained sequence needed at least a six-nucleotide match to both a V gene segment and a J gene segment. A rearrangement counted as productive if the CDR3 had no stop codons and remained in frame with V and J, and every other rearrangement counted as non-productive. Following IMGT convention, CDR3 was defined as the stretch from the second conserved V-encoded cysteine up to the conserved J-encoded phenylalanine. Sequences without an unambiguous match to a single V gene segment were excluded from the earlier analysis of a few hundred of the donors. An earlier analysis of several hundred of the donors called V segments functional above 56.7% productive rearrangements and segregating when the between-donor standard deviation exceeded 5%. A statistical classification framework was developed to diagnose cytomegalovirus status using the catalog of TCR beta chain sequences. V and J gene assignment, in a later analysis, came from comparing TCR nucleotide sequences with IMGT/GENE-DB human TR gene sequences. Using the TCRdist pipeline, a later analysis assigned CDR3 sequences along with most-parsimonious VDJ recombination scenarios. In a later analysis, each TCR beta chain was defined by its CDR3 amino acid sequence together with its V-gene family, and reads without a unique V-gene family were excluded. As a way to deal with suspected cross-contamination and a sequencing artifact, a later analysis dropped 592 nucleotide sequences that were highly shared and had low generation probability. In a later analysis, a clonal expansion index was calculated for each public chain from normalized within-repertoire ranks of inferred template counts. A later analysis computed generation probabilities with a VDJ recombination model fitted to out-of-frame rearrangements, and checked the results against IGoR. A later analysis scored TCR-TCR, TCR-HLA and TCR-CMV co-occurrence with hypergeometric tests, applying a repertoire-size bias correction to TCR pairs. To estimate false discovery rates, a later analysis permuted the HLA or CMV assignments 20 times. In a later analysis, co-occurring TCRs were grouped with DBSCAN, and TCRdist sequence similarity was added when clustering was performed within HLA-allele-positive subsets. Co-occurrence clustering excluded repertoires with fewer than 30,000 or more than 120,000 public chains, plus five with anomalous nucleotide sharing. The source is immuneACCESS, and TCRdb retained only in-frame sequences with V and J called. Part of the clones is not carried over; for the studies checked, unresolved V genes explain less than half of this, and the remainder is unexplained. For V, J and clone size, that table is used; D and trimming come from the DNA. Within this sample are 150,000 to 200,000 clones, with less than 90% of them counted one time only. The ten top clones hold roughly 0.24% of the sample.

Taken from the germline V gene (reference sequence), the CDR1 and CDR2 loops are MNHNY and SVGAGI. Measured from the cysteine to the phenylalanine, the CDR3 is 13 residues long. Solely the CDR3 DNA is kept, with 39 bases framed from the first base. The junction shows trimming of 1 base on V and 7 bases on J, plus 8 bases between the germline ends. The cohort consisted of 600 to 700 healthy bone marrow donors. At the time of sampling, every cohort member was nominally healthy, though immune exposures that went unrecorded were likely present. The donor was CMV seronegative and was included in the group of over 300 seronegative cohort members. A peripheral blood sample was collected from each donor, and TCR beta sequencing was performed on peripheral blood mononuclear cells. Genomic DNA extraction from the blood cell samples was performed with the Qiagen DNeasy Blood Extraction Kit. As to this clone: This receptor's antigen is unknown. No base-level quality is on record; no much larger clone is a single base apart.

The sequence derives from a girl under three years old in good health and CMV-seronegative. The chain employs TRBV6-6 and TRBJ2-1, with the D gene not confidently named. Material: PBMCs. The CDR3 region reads CASSYFDLNEQFF. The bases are TGTGCCAGCAGTTACTTTGACTTGAATGAGCAGTTCTTC.